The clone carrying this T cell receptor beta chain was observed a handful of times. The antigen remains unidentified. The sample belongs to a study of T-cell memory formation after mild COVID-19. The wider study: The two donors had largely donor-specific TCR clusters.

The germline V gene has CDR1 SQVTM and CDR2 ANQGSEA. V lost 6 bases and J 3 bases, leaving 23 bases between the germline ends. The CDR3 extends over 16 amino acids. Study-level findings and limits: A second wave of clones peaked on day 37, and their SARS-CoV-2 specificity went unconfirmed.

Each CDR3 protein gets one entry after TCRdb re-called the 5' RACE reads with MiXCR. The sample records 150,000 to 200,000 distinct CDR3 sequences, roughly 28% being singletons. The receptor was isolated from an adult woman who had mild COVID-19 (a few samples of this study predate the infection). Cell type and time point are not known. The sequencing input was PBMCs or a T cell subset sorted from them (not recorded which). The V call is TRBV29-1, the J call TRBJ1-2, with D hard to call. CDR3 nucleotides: TGCAGCGTCCTTTCATGGGCCATAACGGGAGACTATGGCTACACCTTC. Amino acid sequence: CSVLSWAITGDYGYTF.